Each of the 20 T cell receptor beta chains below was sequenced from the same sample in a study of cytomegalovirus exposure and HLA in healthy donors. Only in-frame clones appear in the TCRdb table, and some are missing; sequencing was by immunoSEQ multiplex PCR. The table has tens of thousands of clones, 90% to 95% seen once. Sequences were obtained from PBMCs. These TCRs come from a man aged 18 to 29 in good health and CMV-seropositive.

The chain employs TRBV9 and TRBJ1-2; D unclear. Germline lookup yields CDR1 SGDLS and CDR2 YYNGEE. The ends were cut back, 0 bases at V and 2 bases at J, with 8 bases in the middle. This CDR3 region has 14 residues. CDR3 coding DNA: TGTGCCAGCAGCGTAGATGACGGGAACTATGGCTACACCTTC. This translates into CASSVDDGNYGYTF. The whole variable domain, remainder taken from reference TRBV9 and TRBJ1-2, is DSGVTQTPKHLITATGQRVTLRCSPRSGDLSVYWYQQSLDQGLQFLIQYYNGEERAKGNILERFSAQQFPDLHSELNLSSLELGDSALYFCASSVDDGNYGYTFGSGTRLTVV.

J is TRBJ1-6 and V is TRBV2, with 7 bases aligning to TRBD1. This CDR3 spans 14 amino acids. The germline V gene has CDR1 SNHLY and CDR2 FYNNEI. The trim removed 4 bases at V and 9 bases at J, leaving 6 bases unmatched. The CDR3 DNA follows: TGTGCCAGCAGTGGAAGGACAGGTAGTTCACCCCTCCACTTT. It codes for CASSGRTGSSPLHF.

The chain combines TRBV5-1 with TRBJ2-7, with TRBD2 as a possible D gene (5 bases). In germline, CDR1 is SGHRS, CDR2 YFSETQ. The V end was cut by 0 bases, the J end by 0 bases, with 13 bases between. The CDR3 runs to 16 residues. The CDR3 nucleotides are TGCGCCAGCAGCTTGGGAGGGCGCATCACCTCCTACGAGCAGTACTTC. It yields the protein CASSLGGRITSYEQYF.

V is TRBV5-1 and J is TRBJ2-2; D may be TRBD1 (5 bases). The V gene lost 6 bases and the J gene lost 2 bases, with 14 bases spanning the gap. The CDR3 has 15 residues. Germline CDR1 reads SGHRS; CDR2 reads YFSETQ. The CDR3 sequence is CASNQGMGNTGELFF. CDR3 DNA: TGCGCCAGCAACCAGGGTATGGGAAACACCGGGGAGCTGTTTTTT.

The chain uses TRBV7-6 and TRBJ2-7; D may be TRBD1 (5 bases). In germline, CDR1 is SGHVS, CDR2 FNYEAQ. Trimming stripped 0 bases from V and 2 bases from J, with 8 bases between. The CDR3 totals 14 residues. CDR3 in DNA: TGTGCCAGCAGCTTAGCGGGCAGGGCCTACGAGCAGTACTTC. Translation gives CASSLAGRAYEQYF.

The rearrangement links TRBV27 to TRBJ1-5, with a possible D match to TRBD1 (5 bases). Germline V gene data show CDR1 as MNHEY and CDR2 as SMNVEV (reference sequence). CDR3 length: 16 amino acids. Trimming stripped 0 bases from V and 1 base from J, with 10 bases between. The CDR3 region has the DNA TGTGCCAGCAGTTTATCAACAGGTGGGAGCAATCAGCCCCAGCATTTT. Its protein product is CASSLSTGGSNQPQHF.

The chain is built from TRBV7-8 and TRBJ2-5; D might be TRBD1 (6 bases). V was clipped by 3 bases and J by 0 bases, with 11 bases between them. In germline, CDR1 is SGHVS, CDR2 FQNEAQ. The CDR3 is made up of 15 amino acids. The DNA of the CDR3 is TGTGCCAGCAGCTTTCACAGGGAAGACCAAGAGACCCAGTACTTC. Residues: CASSFHREDQETQYF.

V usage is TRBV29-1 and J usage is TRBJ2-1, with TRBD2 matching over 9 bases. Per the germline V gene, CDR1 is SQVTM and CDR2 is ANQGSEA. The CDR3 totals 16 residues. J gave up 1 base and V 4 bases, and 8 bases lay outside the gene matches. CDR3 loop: CSVGGGGRGSYNEQFF. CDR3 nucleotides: TGCAGCGTTGGAGGGGGCGGGAGGGGGTCCTACAATGAGCAGTTCTTC.

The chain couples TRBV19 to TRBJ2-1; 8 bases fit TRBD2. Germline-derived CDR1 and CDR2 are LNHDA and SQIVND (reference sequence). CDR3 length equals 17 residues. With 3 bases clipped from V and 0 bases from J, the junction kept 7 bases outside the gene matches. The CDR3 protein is CASSMVAGGSSYNEQFF. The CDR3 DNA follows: TGTGCCAGTAGTATGGTTGCGGGGGGTAGCTCCTACAATGAGCAGTTCTTC.

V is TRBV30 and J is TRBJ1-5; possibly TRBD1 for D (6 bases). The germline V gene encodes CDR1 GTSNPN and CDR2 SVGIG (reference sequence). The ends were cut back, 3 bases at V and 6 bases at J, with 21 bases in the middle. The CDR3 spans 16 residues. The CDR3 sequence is CAWSHGTWRSGQPQHF. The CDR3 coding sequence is TGTGCCTGGAGCCACGGGACATGGAGGTCGGGTCAGCCCCAGCATTTT.

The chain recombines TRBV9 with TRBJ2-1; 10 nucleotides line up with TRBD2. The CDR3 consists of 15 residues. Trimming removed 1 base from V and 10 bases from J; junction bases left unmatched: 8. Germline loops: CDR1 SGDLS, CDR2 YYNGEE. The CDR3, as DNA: TGTGCCAGCAGCGTAAGCGGGGGGGCCTCAGAAGAGCAGTTCTTC. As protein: CASSVSGGASEEQFF.

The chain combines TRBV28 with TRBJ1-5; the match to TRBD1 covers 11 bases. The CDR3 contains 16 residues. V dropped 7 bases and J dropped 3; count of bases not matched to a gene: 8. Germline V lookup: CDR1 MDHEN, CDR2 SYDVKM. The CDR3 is CASKTGDRGYNQPQHF. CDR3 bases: TGTGCCAGCAAAACCGGGGACAGGGGGTACAATCAGCCCCAGCATTTT.

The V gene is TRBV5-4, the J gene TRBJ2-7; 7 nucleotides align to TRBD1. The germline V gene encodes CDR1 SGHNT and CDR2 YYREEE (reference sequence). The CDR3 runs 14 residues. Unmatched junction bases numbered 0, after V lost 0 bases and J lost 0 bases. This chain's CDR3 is CASSLDRGSYEQYF. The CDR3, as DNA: TGTGCCAGCAGCTTGGACAGGGGCTCCTACGAGCAGTACTTC.

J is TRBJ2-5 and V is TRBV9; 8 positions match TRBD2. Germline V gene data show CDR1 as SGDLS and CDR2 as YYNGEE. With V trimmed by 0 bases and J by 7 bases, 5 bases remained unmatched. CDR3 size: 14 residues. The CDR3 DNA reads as TGTGCCAGCAGCGTAGCGGGGGGGGAGGGGACCCAGTACTTC. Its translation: CASSVAGGEGTQYF.

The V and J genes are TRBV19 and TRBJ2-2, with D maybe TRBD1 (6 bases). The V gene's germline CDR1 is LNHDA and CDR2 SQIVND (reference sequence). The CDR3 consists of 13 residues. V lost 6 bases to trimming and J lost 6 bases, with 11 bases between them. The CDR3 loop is CASRDQGPGELFF. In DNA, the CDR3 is TGTGCCAGTAGGGACCAGGGGCCCGGGGAGCTGTTTTTT.

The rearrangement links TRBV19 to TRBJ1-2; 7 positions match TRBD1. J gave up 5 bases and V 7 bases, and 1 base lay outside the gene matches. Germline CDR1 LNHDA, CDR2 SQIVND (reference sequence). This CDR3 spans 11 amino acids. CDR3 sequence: CASTGGYGYTF. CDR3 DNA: TGTGCCAGTACAGGGGGATATGGCTACACCTTC.

The CDR3 DNA sequence: TGTGCCAGCAGCCCCCGGGACAGCGCCTACGAGCAGTACTTC. Protein: CASSPRDSAYEQYF. The V gene is TRBV9, the J gene TRBJ2-7; 7 nucleotides agree with TRBD1. The trim removed 4 bases at V and 2 bases at J, leaving 6 bases unmatched. Germline CDR1 and CDR2: SGDLS and YYNGEE. CDR3 length: 14 amino acids.

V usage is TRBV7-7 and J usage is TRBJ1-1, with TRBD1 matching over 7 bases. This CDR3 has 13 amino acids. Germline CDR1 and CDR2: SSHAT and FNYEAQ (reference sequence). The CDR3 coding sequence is TGTGCTAGCTCGCGGGACAGTAACACTGAAGCTTTCTTT. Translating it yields CASSRDSNTEAFF. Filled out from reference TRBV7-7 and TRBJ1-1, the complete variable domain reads GAGVSQSPRYKVTKRGQDVTLRCDPISSHATLYWYQQALGQGPEFLTYFNYEAQPDKSGLPSDRFSAERPEGSISTLTIQRTEQRDSAMYRCASSRDSNTEAFFGQGTRLTVV.

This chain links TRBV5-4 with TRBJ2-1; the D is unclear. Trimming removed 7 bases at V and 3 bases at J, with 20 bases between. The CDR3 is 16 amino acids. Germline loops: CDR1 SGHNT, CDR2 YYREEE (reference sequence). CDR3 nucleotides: TGTGCCAGCGCCCTAAAGAGGTCACTGGACTACAATGAGCAGTTCTTC. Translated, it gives CASALKRSLDYNEQFF. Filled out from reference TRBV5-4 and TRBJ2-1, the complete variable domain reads ETGVTQSPTHLIKTRGQQVTLRCSSQSGHNTVSWYQQALGQGPQFIFQYYREEENGRGNFPPRFSGLQFPNYSSELNVNALELDDSALYLCASALKRSLDYNEQFFGPGTRLTVL.

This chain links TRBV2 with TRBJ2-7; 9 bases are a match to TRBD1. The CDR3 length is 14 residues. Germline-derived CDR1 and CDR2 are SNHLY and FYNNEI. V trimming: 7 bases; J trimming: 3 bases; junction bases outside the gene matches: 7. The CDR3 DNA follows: TGTGCCAGCACCACAGGGGGCGGATTCTACGAGCAGTACTTC. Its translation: CASTTGGGFYEQYF.